This T cell receptor beta chain stems from a study of regulatory T cells in long-lasting Graves disease (dated by TCRdb to the early 2020s). Broadly, across the study: Newly diagnosed Graves' disease patients had taken antithyroid drugs for less than 3 months. Patients with persistent Graves' disease were compared with patients with newly diagnosed Graves' disease using TCR sequencing and RNA sequencing of peripheral blood. The study was registered as a clinical trial and conducted in China. A total of some 33 samples were covered by TCR sequencing, comprising around 13 persistent and 20 or so newly diagnosed Graves' disease patients. Beyond this particular receptor, the publication reports: Lower TCR Shannon entropy and fewer highly expanded clones were observed in persistent Graves' disease patients than in newly diagnosed patients, which suggested clonal expansion. Peripheral blood alone was examined, since thyroid tissue, which constituted the primary lesion, could not be accessed. More public clonotypes were shared among persistent patients (roughly 3,000) than among newly diagnosed patients (roughly 1,000). Only the TCR beta chain was sequenced and analyzed. The authors noted that the small sample size was a limitation that may lower accuracy.

Library preparation used multiplex PCR. Sequenced using an Illumina HiSeq 4000. iRepertoire HTBI primers and Arm-PCR amplification of CDR3 regions were used to construct TCR beta libraries. Gel purification was performed on PCR products prior to sequencing. Under the source paper's analysis protocol: Gene usage analysis of CDR3 amino acid clonotypes used the 50 to 70 TRBV and about 14 TRBJ segments found across samples. COPE and FqMerger were used to merge filtered high-quality paired reads into contigs. Contigs were aligned with BLAST to IMGT TRBV, TRBD and TRBJ reference genes, and CDR3 was defined per IMGT. Clonotypes above 0.1% frequency were classified as highly expanded clones. Shannon entropy served as the measure of repertoire diversity, while the Gini coefficient captured V-J evenness. Public clonotypes were defined as clonotypes shared by more than one individual. TCRdb trimmed the raw reads at Q25, called clones with MiXCR and kept productive beta chains. Rows with one shared CDR3 protein collapse into an entry with the most common genes and DNA. The authors' filters were not applied to this entry. Within this sample are a few hundred thousand distinct CDR3 sequences, with 12% of them counted one time only. The ten most abundant clones make up approximately 17% of the sample.

The meaning of the sample's time point label: newly diagnosed GD, antithyroid drugs for less than 3 months. RNA was extracted from PBMCs in TRIzol for both TCR sequencing and RNA sequencing. Graves' disease was diagnosed according to American Thyroid Association guidelines. The patients came from an endocrinology department in Xi'an, China. Each patient gave approximately 9.7 milliliters of peripheral blood, collected in an EDTA anticoagulant tube. Ficoll Paque Plus density gradient separation was used to isolate PBMCs, and no further T cell sorting was performed. An Agilent 2100 Bioanalyzer and agarose gel were used to check RNA quality, while a NanoDrop 2000 measured RNA concentration. Comment on this clonotype: No cognate antigen has been identified for it. The likely explanation is a read error, given a far larger clone one base away.

Separately, the same data were catalogued under a study of T cells in Graves' hyperthyroidism and ophthalmopathy. As the second study states: Graves' hyperthyroidism was defined as stable when no progression to ophthalmopathy occurred over 18 months of follow-up. Hyperthyroidism patients were aged 18 to 65 years and newly diagnosed, with disease duration of less than 2 months. Patients with uncontrolled infections, other autoimmune diseases, pregnancy or lactation were excluded. Diagnoses relied on clinical symptoms, serum thyroxine and TRAb, thyroid ultrasound and orbital computed tomography. A first-round RT-PCR of the TCR CDR3 used the HTBI primer set with the Qiagen OneStep RT-PCR kit. Most expanded thyroid clonotypes (frequency above 0.001) were also detected in blood, a finding suggesting that blood repertoires may reflect thyroid immune responses. A model built on a 13 V-J signature distinguished ophthalmopathy from stable hyperthyroidism, reaching approximately 89% sensitivity and approximately 83% specificity in cross-validation and 80%/75% in testing. In validation, progression to ophthalmopathy was predicted by the model with 65% to 71% sensitivity and around 75% specificity, a median of around 6.5 months before onset. To identify TCR V-J signatures that set the groups apart, the researchers used a discovery cohort of more than 95 patients, made up of under 50 with Graves' ophthalmopathy and some 58 with stable Graves' hyperthyroidism. Whether ophthalmopathy could be predicted prospectively was tested in an independent validation cohort made up of 18 hyperthyroidism patients plus 17 patients who later progressed to ophthalmopathy. The 100 or so discovery patients were randomly divided into training and test sets at a 7:3 ratio. Thyroid tissue and blood T-cell repertoires from about 6 Graves' hyperthyroidism patients were also compared in the study. After blood sampling, hyperthyroidism patients were treated with methimazole at a starting dose of 30 mg daily, and ophthalmopathy patients were treated with high-dose intravenous methylprednisolone. A second multiplex PCR round built the libraries, followed by size selection and purification. Paired-end sequencing of the libraries was performed with 100 bp reads on an Illumina HiSeq2000. SOAPnuke was used to process the raw data, with reads discarded if the reads contained adapters or uncalled bases, had a mean Phred below 15, or lacked an exact constant-primer or identifier match. COPE v1.2.5 was used to merge the high-quality paired reads, and each unique nucleotide sequence was defined as a clonotype. MiTCR v1.1 was used to align the clonotypes against IMGT TRBV, TRBD and TRBJ reference segments. Analysis was restricted to V-J combinations with a frequency above 0.0001, which covered 99% to 99.2% of repertoires. A TCS score was defined as the ratio between F50 (clonal expansion) and ExV (chaos), using BLOSUM62-based TCRdist between CDR3 peptides within each V-J. Welch's t-statistics and random forest reduced just over 500 V-J features to 13, which were used in a naive Bayes classifier (R e1071). No statistical method was used to fix the sample size in advance, and group allocation was not hidden from the investigators. TCR Vbeta CDR3 sequencing of 130 to 150 peripheral blood samples (over 40 ophthalmopathy, approximately 80 hyperthyroidism and approximately 17 progressor patients) is reported in the paper.

The specimen comprised peripheral blood mononuclear cells (PBMCs), sampled at new diagnosis, from a patient treated with antithyroid drugs. This sequence originates from a woman between 18 and 30 years old with Graves disease. Donor details come from another sample of the same person, matched by shared clones.

The DNA sequence is TGTGCCAGCAGTCTCACATCCTTTGGAGGGTCCTACGGGCAGTACTTC. This is translated as CASSLTSFGGSYGQYF. The V gene is TRBV7-4 and the J gene is TRBJ2-7; the D gene is perhaps TRBD2, on 6 matching bases. There are 16 amino acids in the CDR3, from cysteine to phenylalanine inclusive. Only the CDR3 DNA stays, 48 bases, in frame from base 1. CDR1 is given as SGHVT and CDR2 as SQSDAQ, both from the germline V gene.